This entry is about one T cell receptor beta chain. The data originate from a study of blood T cells in healthy people across ages. The second PCR ran roughly 6 to 11 cycles with a sample-barcoded 5' primer and J-beta primers. TCRdb redid the calling of the 5' RACE reads with MiXCR, one entry per CDR3 protein. Altogether 600,000 or so distinct CDR3 sequences are present, roughly 21% being singletons, with the ten largest covering roughly 3.4%. The germline gives CDR1 DFQATT, CDR2 SNEGSKA (reference sequence). CDR3 length: 14 residues. The V gene lost 5 bases and the J gene lost 3 bases, with 16 bases spanning the gap.

This chain joins TRBV20-1 and TRBJ2-5; possibly TRBD1 or TRBD2 for D (6 bases each). Sequences were obtained from blood. This receptor was obtained from a man between 70 and 80 years old in good health. The CDR3 region has the DNA TGCAGTGCTCTCCGACTAGGGGGTAAAGAGACCCAGTACTTC. Encoded protein: CSALRLGGKETQYF.